This TCR beta chain appears in the sequencing data of a study of T cells in Graves' hyperthyroidism and ophthalmopathy. Looking at the study overall: Peripheral blood samples were taken at initial diagnosis, prior to any treatment.

From RNA transcripts, TCR beta CDR3 regions were amplified. The TCR CDR3 first-round RT-PCR relied on the HTBI primer set. TCRdb re-called the multiplex PCR reads with MiXCR, one entry per CDR3 protein. The table records hundreds of thousands of distinct CDR3 sequences, less than 25% of them present only once. Clinical symptoms, serum thyroxine and TRAb, thyroid ultrasound and orbital computed tomography were used for the diagnoses. Fresh peripheral blood, 10 ml, was the source of the PBMCs. Input material: blood. The origin of this receptor is a man aged 30 to 39 with Graves' ophthalmopathy.

The CDR3 sequence is CATSDRTGGVETQFF. The DNA for the CDR3 is TGTGCCACCAGTGATCGGACAGGGGGCGTAGAGACCCAGTTCTTC. The genes are TRBV24-1 and TRBJ2-5, with 11 bases that match TRBD1. The DNA end favors TRBJ2-1, so the J call may be wrong. The CDR3 sequence is 15 residues long. Germline assignment: CDR1 KGHDR and CDR2 SFDVKD.